The 4 T cell receptor beta chains below were found in one sample sequenced in a study of T cell responses to AZD1222 COVID-19 vaccine. Sequenced by immunoSEQ multiplex PCR; TCRdb stores in-frame clones only, minus some. The sample has more than 80,000 clones, around 91% seen once. Source: peripheral blood, taken 28 days after the second AZD1222 dose. All receptors derive from an adult who received the AZD1222 COVID-19 vaccine.

This sequence joins TRBV21-1 and TRBJ2-4; TRBD1, the D gene given by the table, was not confirmed from the DNA. TRBV21-1 is a documented pseudogene. The CDR3 is 16 amino acids. The CDR3 DNA reads TGTGCCAGCAGCACTAAGGGGGCGATAGCCAAAAACATTCAGTACTTC. This translates into CASSTKGAIAKNIQYF.

The table lists this clone with a count of one. V usage is TRBV4-1 and J usage is TRBJ1-2; 7 bases line up with TRBD1. The CDR3 has 16 amino acids. In germline, CDR1 is MGHRA, CDR2 YSYEKL. Trimming at V came to 0 bases and at J to 0 bases, leaving 4 bases not matched to a gene. CDR3 sequence: CASSQDNRGSNYGYTF. In DNA, the CDR3 is TGCGCCAGCAGCCAAGATAACAGGGGATCTAACTATGGCTACACCTTC.

This clone was seen a few times. This chain joins TRBV27 and TRBJ2-1; D is possibly TRBD2 (5 bases). The CDR3 is 13 amino acids. The germline V gene encodes CDR1 MNHEY and CDR2 SMNVEV (reference sequence). V was pared by 3 bases and J by 7 bases, with 10 bases between. The CDR3 is CASSFSGGNEQFF. The CDR3 nucleotides are TGTGCCAGCAGTTTCAGCGGTGGGAATGAGCAGTTCTTC.

The V call is TRBV9, the J call TRBJ2-2; TRBD1 agrees at 7 bases. Germline lookup yields CDR1 SGDLS and CDR2 YYNGEE. J was trimmed by 6 bases and V by 0 bases; bases with no gene match: 5. The CDR3 contains 15 residues. The CDR3 coding sequence is TGTGCCAGCAGCGTAGCCGACAGGGTGGCCGGGGAGCTGTTTTTT. This codes for CASSVADRVAGELFF.